One sample yielded the 10 T cell receptor beta chains listed below, sequenced in a study of identical twins. One entry per CDR3 protein, called by TCRdb with MiXCR from the 5' RACE reads. The sample consists of some 1,600,000 distinct CDR3 sequences, under 35% of them appearing once. Material: cord blood. The receptors originated from a newborn girl in good health.

The sample holds many counts of this clonotype. Mismatch with germline at one junction end may stem from a read error. The rearrangement joins TRBV7-7 to TRBJ2-3, with TRBD1 as a possible D gene (6 bases). This CDR3 comprises 13 residues. The germline V gene encodes CDR1 SSHAT and CDR2 FNYEAQ (reference sequence). CDR3 sequence reads: CASSLDQGDTQYF. The DNA of the CDR3 is TGTGCTAGCAGCTTAGACCAGGGGGATACGCAGTATTTT.

The chain has TRBV7-2 and TRBJ2-7, with a tentative D call TRBD2 (6 bases). Germline V lookup: CDR1 SGHTA, CDR2 FQGNSA. Trimming shortened V by 3 bases and J by 2 bases, and 14 bases separated the two germline ends. This CDR3 spans 15 amino acids. This CDR3 reads CASSFQSGHTYEQYF. The CDR3 DNA reads TGTGCCAGCAGCTTTCAGAGCGGGCATACCTACGAGCAGTACTTC.

This clonotype was recorded a few times. The chain links TRBV28 to TRBJ2-7; no clear D gene. Germline lookup yields CDR1 MDHEN and CDR2 SYDVKM. V lost 3 bases to trimming and J lost 3 bases, with 9 bases between them. The CDR3 spans 13 residues. The DNA of the CDR3 is TGTGCCAGCAGTTTGCAGGCGTTCTACGAGCAGTACTTC. It is translated as CASSLQAFYEQYF.

V and J are TRBV15 and TRBJ1-5; possibly TRBD1 for D (5 bases). This CDR3 is built from 15 residues. Germline V gene sequence: CDR1 LNHNV, CDR2 YYDKDF (reference sequence). Trimming left V 6 bases short and J 2 bases short, with 14 bases between. DNA for the CDR3: TGTGCCACCAGGTCCGGGGGATTTGGCAATCAGCCCCAGCATTTT. Encoded protein: CATRSGGFGNQPQHF.

This clonotype turned up a few times. The V and J genes are TRBV12-3 or TRBV12-4 and TRBJ1-2, with D uncertain. V lost 5 bases and J 1 base, leaving 8 bases between the germline ends. The CDR3 extends over 13 amino acids. Written as DNA, the CDR3 is TGTGCCAGCAGTCTTATACTTAACTATGGCTACACCTTC. Translated: CASSLILNYGYTF.

The genes are TRBV30 and TRBJ2-3; D remains unclear. Between the trimmed V and J ends, which lost 3 bases and 5 bases, there was a span of 24 bases. Germline assignment: CDR1 GTSNPN and CDR2 SVGIG (reference sequence). This CDR3 is 17 amino acids long. The CDR3 DNA is TGTGCCTGGAGCAACTACCGCATCGAAGCAGTGGAAGATACGCAGTATTTT. It encodes CAWSNYRIEAVEDTQYF.

This chain joins TRBV20-1 and TRBJ2-5, with 8 bases fitting TRBD1. Germline V gene data show CDR1 as DFQATT and CDR2 as SNEGSKA (reference sequence). The CDR3 loop spans 13 amino acids. Trimming removed 6 bases from V and 3 bases from J; junction bases left unmatched: 6. The CDR3 region is CSAVGQAEETQYF. The CDR3 DNA follows: TGCAGTGCCGTGGGACAGGCCGAAGAGACCCAGTACTTC.

In DNA form, the CDR3 reads TGTGCCAGCAGTTACGGGATAAGCTCCTACGAGCAGTACTTC. Amino acids: CASSYGISSYEQYF. V usage is TRBV6-5 and J usage is TRBJ2-7; D is unresolved. Germline V lookup: CDR1 MNHEY, CDR2 SVGAGI. Trimming removed 2 bases at V and 0 bases at J, with 8 bases between. The CDR3 extends over 14 amino acids.

The J gene is TRBJ1-1, the V gene TRBV24-1; D gene uncertain. V lost 0 bases and J lost 1, with 8 bases in between. This CDR3 has 15 amino acids. CDR1 is KGHDR and CDR2 is SFDVKD in the germline V gene. This CDR3 is CATSDLGRSNTEAFF. The CDR3 DNA reads TGTGCCACCAGTGATTTGGGCAGATCGAACACTGAAGCTTTCTTT.

To note about this clonotype: A read error is possible here, since a much larger clone lies one base away. This chain uses TRBV5-1 with TRBJ2-7; TRBD2 is a possible D gene (6 bases). Germline loops: CDR1 SGHRS, CDR2 YFSETQ. This CDR3 is built from 14 residues. This chain's CDR3 is CAGSLAGEVYEQYF. Written as DNA, the CDR3 is TGCGCCGGCAGCTTGGCTGGGGAGGTCTACGAGCAGTACTTC. The variable domain in full, with the rest retrieved from reference TRBV5-1 and TRBJ2-7, is KAGVTQTPRYLIKTRGQQVTLSCSPISGHRSVSWYQQTPGQGLQFLFEYFSETQRNKGNFPGRFSGRQFSNSRSEMNVSTLELGDSALYLCAGSLAGEVYEQYFGPGTRLTVT.